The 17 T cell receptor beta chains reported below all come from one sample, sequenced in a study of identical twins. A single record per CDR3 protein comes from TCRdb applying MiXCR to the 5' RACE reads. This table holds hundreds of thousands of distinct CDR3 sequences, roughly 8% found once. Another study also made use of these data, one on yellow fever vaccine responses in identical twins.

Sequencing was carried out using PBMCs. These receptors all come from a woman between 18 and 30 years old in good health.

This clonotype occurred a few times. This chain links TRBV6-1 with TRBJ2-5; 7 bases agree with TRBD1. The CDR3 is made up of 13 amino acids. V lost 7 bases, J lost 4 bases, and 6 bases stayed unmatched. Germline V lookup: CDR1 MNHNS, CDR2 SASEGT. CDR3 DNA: TGTGCCAGCATCATAGGGGGCGCAGAGACCCAGTACTTC. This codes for CASIIGGAETQYF.

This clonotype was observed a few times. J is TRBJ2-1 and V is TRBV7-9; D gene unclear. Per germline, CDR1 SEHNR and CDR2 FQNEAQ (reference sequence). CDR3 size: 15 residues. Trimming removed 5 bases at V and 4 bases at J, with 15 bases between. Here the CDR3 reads CASSEDTPGYNEQFF. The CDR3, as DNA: TGTGCCAGCAGCGAAGACACCCCGGGTTACAATGAGCAGTTCTTC.

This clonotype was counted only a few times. Here the CDR3 reads CASTSKTGYNEQFF. In nucleotides, the CDR3 is TGTGCCAGCACCTCTAAGACAGGTTACAATGAGCAGTTCTTC. This chain uses TRBV7-9 with TRBJ2-1; a weak D match, TRBD1 (6 bases). The V and J ends lost 7 bases and 4 bases respectively, with 14 bases between them. The CDR3 spans 14 residues. Germline loops: CDR1 SEHNR, CDR2 FQNEAQ (reference sequence).

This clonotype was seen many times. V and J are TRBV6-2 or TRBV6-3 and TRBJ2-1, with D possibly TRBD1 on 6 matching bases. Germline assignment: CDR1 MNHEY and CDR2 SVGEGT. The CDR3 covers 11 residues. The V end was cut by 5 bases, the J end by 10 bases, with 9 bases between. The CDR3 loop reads CASSEGTEQFF. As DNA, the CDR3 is TGTGCCAGCAGTGAAGGGACAGAGCAGTTCTTC.

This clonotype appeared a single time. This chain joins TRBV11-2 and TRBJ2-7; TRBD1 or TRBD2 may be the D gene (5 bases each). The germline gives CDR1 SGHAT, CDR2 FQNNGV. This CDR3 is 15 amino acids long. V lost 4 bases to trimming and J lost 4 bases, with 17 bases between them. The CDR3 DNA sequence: TGTGCCAGCAGCTCACCGGGACCCAAACCGTACGAGCAGTACTTC. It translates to CASSSPGPKPYEQYF. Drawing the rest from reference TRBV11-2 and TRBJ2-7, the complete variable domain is EAGVAQSPRYKIIEKRQSVAFWCNPISGHATLYWYQQILGQGPKLLIQFQNNGVVDDSQLPKDRFSAERLKGVDSTLKIQPAKLEDSAVYLCASSSPGPKPYEQYFGPGTRLTVT.

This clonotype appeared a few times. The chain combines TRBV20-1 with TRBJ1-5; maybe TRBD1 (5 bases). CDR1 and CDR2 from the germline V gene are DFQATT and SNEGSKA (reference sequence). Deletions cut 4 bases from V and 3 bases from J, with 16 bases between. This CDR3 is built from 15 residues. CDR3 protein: CSATKNTGFNQPQHF. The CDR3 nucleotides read TGCAGTGCTACCAAAAACACAGGCTTCAATCAGCCCCAGCATTTT.

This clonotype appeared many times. Here the CDR3 DNA reads TGCAGTGCTCCAGGGACAGCCACCTACGAGCAGTACTTC. This sequence encodes CSAPGTATYEQYF. The chain couples TRBV20-1 to TRBJ2-7; TRBD1 aligns across 7 bases. The length of the CDR3 is 13 residues. CDR1 is DFQATT and CDR2 is SNEGSKA in the germline V gene (reference sequence). J lost 2 bases, V lost 5 bases, and 6 bases had no gene match.

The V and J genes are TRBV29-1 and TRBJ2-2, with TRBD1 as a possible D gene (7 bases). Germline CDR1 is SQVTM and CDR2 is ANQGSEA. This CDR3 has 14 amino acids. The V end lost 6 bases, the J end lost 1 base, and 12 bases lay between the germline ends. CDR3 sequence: CSVGGQQNTGELFF. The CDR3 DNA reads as TGCAGCGTGGGGGGACAGCAGAACACCGGGGAGCTGTTTTTT.

CDR3 DNA sequence: TGTGCCAGCAGCTTCGGGACAGCAACTGAAGCTTTCTTT. It specifies CASSFGTATEAFF. J is TRBJ1-1 and V is TRBV7-9, with TRBD1 matching over 7 bases. This CDR3 has 13 residues. Germline V gene sequence: CDR1 SEHNR, CDR2 FQNEAQ (reference sequence). Germline trimming cut 3 bases from V and 5 bases from J; bases unmatched to any gene: 3.

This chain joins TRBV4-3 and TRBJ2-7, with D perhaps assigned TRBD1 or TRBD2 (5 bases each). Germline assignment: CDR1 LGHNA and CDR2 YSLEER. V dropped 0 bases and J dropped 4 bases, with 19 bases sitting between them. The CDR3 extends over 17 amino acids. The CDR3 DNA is TGCGCCAGCAGCCAAGATCCTGGGACCCCCCCGATTTACGAGCAGTACTTC. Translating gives CASSQDPGTPPIYEQYF.

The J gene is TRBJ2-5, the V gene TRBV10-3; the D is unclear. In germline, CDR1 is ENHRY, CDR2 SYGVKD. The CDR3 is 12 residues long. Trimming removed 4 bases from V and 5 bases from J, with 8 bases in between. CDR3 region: CAISVGLETQYF. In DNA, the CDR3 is TGTGCCATCAGTGTAGGGCTGGAGACCCAGTACTTC.

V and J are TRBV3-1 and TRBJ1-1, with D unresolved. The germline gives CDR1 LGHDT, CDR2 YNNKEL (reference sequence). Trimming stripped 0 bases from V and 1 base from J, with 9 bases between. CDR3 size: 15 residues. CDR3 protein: CASSQERIGNTEAFF. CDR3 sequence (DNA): TGTGCCAGCAGCCAAGAACGTATCGGGAACACTGAAGCTTTCTTT. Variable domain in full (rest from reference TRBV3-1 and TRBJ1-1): DTAVSQTPKYLVTQMGNDKSIKCEQNLGHDTMYWYKQDSKKFLKIMFSYNNKELIINETVPNRFSPKSPDKAHLNLHINSLELGDSAVYFCASSQERIGNTEAFFGQGTRLTVV.

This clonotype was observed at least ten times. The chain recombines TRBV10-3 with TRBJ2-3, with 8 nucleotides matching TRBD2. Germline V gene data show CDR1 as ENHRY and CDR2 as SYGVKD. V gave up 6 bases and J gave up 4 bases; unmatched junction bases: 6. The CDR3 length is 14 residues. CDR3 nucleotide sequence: TGTGCCATCAGGAGAGCGGGAGTGGCAGATACGCAGTATTTT. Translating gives CAIRRAGVADTQYF.

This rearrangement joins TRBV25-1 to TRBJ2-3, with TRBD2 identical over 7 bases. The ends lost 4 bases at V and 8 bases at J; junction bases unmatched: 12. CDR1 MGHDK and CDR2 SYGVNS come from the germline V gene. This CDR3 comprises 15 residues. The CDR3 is CASSAFPVSGGTQYF. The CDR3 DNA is TGTGCCAGCAGTGCCTTCCCGGTATCGGGAGGTACGCAGTATTTT.

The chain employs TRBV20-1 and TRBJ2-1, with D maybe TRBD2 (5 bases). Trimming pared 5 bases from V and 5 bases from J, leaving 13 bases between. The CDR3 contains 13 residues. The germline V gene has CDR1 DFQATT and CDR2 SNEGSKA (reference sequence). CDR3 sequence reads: CSAGHRLHNEQFF. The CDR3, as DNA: TGCAGTGCTGGCCATCGACTACACAATGAGCAGTTCTTC.

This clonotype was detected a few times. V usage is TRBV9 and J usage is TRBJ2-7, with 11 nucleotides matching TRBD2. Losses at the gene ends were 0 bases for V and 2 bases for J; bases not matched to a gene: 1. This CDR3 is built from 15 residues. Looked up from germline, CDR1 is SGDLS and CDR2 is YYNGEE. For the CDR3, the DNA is TGTGCCAGCAGCGTAGGGGGACTAGCGGCCTACGAGCAGTACTTC. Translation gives CASSVGGLAAYEQYF. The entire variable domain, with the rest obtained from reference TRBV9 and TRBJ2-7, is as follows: DSGVTQTPKHLITATGQRVTLRCSPRSGDLSVYWYQQSLDQGLQFLIQYYNGEERAKGNILERFSAQQFPDLHSELNLSSLELGDSALYFCASSVGGLAAYEQYFGPGTRLTVT.

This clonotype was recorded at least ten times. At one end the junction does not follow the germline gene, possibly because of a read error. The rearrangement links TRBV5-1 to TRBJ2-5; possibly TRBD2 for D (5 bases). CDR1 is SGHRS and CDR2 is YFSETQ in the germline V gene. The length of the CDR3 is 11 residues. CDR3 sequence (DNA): TGTGCCAGCAGCTTAGCGGAGACCCAGTACTTC. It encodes CASSLAETQYF.